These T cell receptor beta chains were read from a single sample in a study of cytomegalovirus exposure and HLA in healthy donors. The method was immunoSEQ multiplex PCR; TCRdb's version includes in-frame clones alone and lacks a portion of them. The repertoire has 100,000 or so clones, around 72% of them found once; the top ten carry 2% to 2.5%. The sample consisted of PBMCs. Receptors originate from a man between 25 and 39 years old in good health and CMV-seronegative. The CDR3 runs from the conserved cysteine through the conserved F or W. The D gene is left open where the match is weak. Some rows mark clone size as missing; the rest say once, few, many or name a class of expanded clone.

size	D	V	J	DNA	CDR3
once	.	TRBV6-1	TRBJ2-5	TGTGCCAGCAGAACCGGGACATCGGTGACGGAGACCCAGTACTTC	CASRTGTSVTETQYF
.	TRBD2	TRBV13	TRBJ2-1	TGTGCCAGCAGCCCTGATAGCGGGGGGGCCTTTAATGAGCAGTTCTTC	CASSPDSGGAFNEQFF
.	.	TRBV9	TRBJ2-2	TGTGCCAGCAGCGTAACGTCTAACGCCGGGGAGCTGTTTTTT	CASSVTSNAGELFF
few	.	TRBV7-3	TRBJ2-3	TGTGCCAGCAGCTTCGGGAACACAGATACGCAGTATTTT	CASSFGNTDTQYF
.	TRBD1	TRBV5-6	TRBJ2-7	TGTGCCAGCAGCTTCGGACAGGCCTGGAGGCAGTACTTC	CASSFGQAWRQYF
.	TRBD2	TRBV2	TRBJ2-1	TGTGCCAGCAGGGGAGTGCCCGGGACTAGCGCGCCAAGGGGCTCCTACAATGAGCAGTTCTTC	CASRGVPGTSAPRGSYNEQFF
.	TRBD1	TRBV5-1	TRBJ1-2	TGCGCCAGCAGCTTAGGGGGCGGGGGCTACACCTTC	CASSLGGGGYTF
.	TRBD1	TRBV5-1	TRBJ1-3	TGCGCCAGCAGCGATGACAGGGGTGACGGAAACACCATATATTTT	CASSDDRGDGNTIYF
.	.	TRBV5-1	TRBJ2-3	TGCGCCAGCAGCTTGCCGGACACCACAGATACGCAGTATTTT	CASSLPDTTDTQYF
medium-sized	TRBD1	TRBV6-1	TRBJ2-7	TGTGCCAGCAGTGATTGGACAGGCCCCACCTACGAGCAGTACTTC	CASSDWTGPTYEQYF
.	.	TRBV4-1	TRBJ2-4	TGCGCCAGCAGCCAAGAATCGAGACAGCCCAAAAACATTCAGTACTTC	CASSQESRQPKNIQYF
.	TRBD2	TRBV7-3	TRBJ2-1	TGTGCCAGCAGCTTAAGGGCGGTGCGGGAGGGAAATGAGCAGTTCTTC	CASSLRAVREGNEQFF
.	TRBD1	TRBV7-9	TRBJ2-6	TGTGCCAGCAGACCAGGGGGAAGCTCTGGGGCCAACGTCCTGACTTTC	CASRPGGSSGANVLTF
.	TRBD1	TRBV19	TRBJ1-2	TGTGCCAGTCAAGGGGCGGACAGGCGAAACTATGGCTACACCTTC	CASQGADRRNYGYTF
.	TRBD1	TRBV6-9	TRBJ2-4	TGTGCCAGCAGCTCGACAGGGCCCAAAAACATTCAGTACTTC	CASSSTGPKNIQYF
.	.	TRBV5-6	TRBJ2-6	TGTGCCAGCAGCTTGCAGTTTTCTAGCTCTGGGGCCAACGTCCTGACTTTC	CASSLQFSSSGANVLTF
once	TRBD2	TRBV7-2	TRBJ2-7	TGTGCCAGCAGCTTAGCACTAGCGGGGGGGACCTACGAGCAGTACTTC	CASSLALAGGTYEQYF
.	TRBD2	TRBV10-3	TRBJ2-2	TGTGCCATCAGGCCCACCCATAGCGGGAGCACCGGGGAGCTGTTTTTT	CAIRPTHSGSTGELFF
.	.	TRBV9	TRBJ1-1	TGTGCCAGCAGTGTCCGACAGAACACTGAAGCTTTCTTT	CASSVRQNTEAFF
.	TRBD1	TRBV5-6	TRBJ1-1	TGTGCCAGCAGCGCCGGGACAGTTGAAGCTTTCTTT	CASSAGTVEAFF
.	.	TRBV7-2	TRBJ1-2	TGTGCCAGCAGCAACCCTGACGGGGGAACTGGCGGCTACACCTTC	CASSNPDGGTGGYTF
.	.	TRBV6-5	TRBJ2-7	TGTGCCAGCAGTTACTCGTTCCTTGGCGGCCTCTACGAGCAGTACTTC	CASSYSFLGGLYEQYF
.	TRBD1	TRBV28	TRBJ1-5	TGTGCCAGCAGTTTCGGGACAGGTCTAGACAATCAGCCCCAGCATTTT	CASSFGTGLDNQPQHF
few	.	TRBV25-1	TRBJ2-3	TGTGCCAGCAGTGACCCCTCCGGGACAAGCCAGAGGGATACGCAGTATTTT	CASSDPSGTSQRDTQYF
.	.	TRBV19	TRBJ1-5	TGTGCCAGTAGGGGGGGGGATCAGCCCCAGCATTTT	CASRGGDQPQHF
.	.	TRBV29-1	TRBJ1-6	TGCAGCGTCCAGACAGGCCTTAATTCACCCCTCCACTTT	CSVQTGLNSPLHF
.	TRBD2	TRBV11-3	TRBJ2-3	TGTGCCAGCAGCTCTCGGACTAGCGGAGGCACAGATACGCAGTATTTT	CASSSRTSGGTDTQYF
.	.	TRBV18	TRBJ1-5	TGTGCCAGCTCACCACCGTATAGCAATCAGCCCCAGCATTTT	CASSPPYSNQPQHF
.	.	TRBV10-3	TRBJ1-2	TGTGCCATCAGTGGGGGGCCGGACTATGGCTACACCTTC	CAISGGPDYGYTF
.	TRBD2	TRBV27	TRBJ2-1	TGTGCCAGCAGTTCAAGCGGGGCACATCAGTTCTTC	CASSSSGAHQFF
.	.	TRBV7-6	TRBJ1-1	TGTGCCAGCAGCTTAGCGAAAAGACTGGAGTCGGAGAACACTGAAGCTTTCTTT	CASSLAKRLESENTEAFF
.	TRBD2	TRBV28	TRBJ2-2	TGTGCCAGCAGGGGACTAGCGGCTATTAACACCGGGGAGCTGTTTTTT	CASRGLAAINTGELFF
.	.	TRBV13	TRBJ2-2	TGTGCCAGCAGCCGAACACAGGGCGGGGAGCTGTTTTTT	CASSRTQGGELFF
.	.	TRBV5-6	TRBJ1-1	TGTGCCAGCAGCCAGCCACCGGGACAAACCTCGAACACTGAAGCTTTCTTT	CASSQPPGQTSNTEAFF
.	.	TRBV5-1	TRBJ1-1	TGCGCCAGCAGCCCGCCGGGGGACACTGAAGCTTTCTTT	CASSPPGDTEAFF
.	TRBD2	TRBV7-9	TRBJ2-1	TGTGCCAGCAGCTTAGACATGGCGGGGGTCTACAATGAGCAGTTCTTC	CASSLDMAGVYNEQFF
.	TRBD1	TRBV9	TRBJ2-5	TGTGCCAGCAGCGTAGGACACCCGGGACAGGGCGGCCAAGAGACCCAGTACTTC	CASSVGHPGQGGQETQYF
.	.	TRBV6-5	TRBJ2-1	TGTGCCAGCAGTTACCCAGGCAATGAGCAGTTCTTC	CASSYPGNEQFF
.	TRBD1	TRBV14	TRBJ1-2	TGTGCCAGCAGCCAGGGACAGCGAGATGGCTACACCTTC	CASSQGQRDGYTF
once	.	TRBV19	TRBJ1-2	TGTGCCAGTAGTGGTACAGGGTTTGGGGGCTACACCTTC	CASSGTGFGGYTF
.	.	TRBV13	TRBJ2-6	TGTGCCAGCAGCCCTTGGAGTGGGGCCAACGTCCTGACTTTC	CASSPWSGANVLTF
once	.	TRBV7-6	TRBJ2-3	TGTGCCAGCAGCTTAGTAGGGACAAGGATAGGGCCGACATTCGATACGCAGTATTTT	CASSLVGTRIGPTFDTQYF
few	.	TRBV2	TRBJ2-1	TGTGCCAGCAGCATTAGTCCCAATGAGCAGTTCTTC	CASSISPNEQFF
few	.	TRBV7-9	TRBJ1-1	TGTTCCAGCAGCCCGGGGGTTGTGGAAGCTTTCTTT	CSSSPGVVEAFF
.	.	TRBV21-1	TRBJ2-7	TGTGCCAGCAGCTGGGGCGCCAGAACCGAATACGAGCAGTACTTC	CASSWGARTEYEQYF
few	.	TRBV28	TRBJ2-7	TGTGCCAGCAGATCCCCCCCGGGGTACGAGCAGTACTTC	CASRSPPGYEQYF
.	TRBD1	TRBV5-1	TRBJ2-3	TGCGCCAGCAACCCCTCGGGACAGGGATTCCCCGATACGCAGTATTTT	CASNPSGQGFPDTQYF
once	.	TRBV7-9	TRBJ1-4	TGTGCCAGCAGCGGACTGGACAGCCCAACTGCAACTAATGAAAAACTGTTTTTT	CASSGLDSPTATNEKLFF